Included here is one T cell receptor (beta chain) sequence, with context. The antigen remains unidentified. PCR was performed using 60 Vbeta and 13 Jbeta primers. Produced via immunoSEQ multiplex PCR; TCRdb's table is partial and in-frame only. The table shows some 200,000 clones, with approximately 82% occurring only once. The data were taken from a study of cytomegalovirus exposure and HLA in healthy donors. General observations from the study: Most of the CMV-associated TCR beta chains (in a later analysis) appeared to be HLA-restricted. In terms of immune exposure information, only CMV serostatus was available.

From germline, CDR1 is SGHRS and CDR2 YFSETQ. CDR3 size: 16 residues. After removal of 7 bases from V and 1 base from J, the junction contained 5 bases not matched to a gene. The chain joins TRBV5-1 to TRBJ2-6; 10 bases line up with TRBD1. The sequencing input was PBMCs. The clonotype was recovered from a woman under 30 in good health and CMV-seronegative. CDR3 coding DNA: TGCGCCAGCGGGGACAGGGGCTCGTCTGGGGCCAACGTCCTGACTTTC. It translates to CASGDRGSSGANVLTF.